This T cell receptor (beta chain) was captured by sequencing in a study of T cells in Graves' hyperthyroidism and ophthalmopathy. The CDR3 runs to 12 residues. The V end lost 1 base, the J end lost 3 bases, and 7 bases lay between the germline ends. From germline, CDR1 is GTSNPN and CDR2 SVGIG (reference sequence). Researchers amplified the TCR beta CDR3 regions from RNA transcripts. HTBI primers drove first-round RT-PCR of the TCR CDR3. TCRdb ran MiXCR on the multiplex PCR reads and lists one entry per CDR3 protein. This sample has hundreds of thousands of distinct CDR3 sequences, with around 25% found just once.

Material for sequencing was blood. V gene TRBV30 combines with J gene TRBJ2-7; no clear D gene. This TCR derives from a woman between 35 and 50 years old with Graves' ophthalmopathy. Written as DNA, the CDR3 is TGTGCCTGGAGTGGCAGACTCTACGAGCAGTACTTC. Amino acid sequence: CAWSGRLYEQYF.